This T cell receptor beta chain was found in a study of T cells in Graves' hyperthyroidism and ophthalmopathy. On the study more broadly: Peripheral blood was collected at initial diagnosis, before any treatment.

Regions amplified from RNA transcripts were the TCR beta CDR3 regions. An initial round of RT-PCR targeting the TCR CDR3 relied on the HTBI primer set. TCRdb itself ran the multiplex PCR reads through MiXCR, one entry per CDR3 protein. The data hold approximately 610,000 distinct CDR3 sequences, with about 15% observed a single time. This clonotype was counted at least ten times. The CDR3 is 13 amino acids. Germline V gives CDR1 MNHEY, CDR2 SVGEGT. V lost 7 bases and J lost 1, with 7 bases in between. The material sequenced was blood. The receptor was isolated from a woman aged 40 to 50 with Graves' ophthalmopathy. The chain combines TRBV6-2 or TRBV6-3 with TRBJ2-2; the D is unclear. The CDR3 is CASTSWNTGELFF. CDR3 sequence (DNA): TGTGCCAGCACTTCTTGGAACACCGGGGAGCTGTTTTTT.